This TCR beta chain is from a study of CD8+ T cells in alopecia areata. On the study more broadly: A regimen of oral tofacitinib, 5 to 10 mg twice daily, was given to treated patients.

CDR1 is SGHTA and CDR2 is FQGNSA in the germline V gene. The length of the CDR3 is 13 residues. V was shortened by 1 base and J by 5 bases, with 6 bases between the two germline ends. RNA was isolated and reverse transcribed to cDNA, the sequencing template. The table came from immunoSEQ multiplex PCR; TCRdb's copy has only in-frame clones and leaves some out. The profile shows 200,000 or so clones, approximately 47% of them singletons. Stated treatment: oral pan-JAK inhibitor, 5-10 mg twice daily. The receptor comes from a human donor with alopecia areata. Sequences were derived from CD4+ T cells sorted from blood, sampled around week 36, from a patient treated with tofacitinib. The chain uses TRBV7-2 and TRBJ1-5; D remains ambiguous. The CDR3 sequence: CASSLGLYQPQHF. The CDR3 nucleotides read TGTGCCAGCAGCTTAGGTCTGTATCAGCCCCAGCATTTT.